These 6 T cell receptor beta chains share one sample of origin, sequenced in a study of multiple sclerosis patients with progressive multifocal leukoencephalopathy. Clones were sequenced by immunoSEQ multiplex PCR, and TCRdb holds only the in-frame ones, with some missing. The sample shows some 31,000 clones, roughly 89% of them seen only once. Time point: around six months of natalizumab therapy. The sequenced sample was PBMCs, obtained from a patient treated with natalizumab. The receptors derive from a human donor with multiple sclerosis.

This chain joins TRBV6-5 and TRBJ1-5; tentative D call: TRBD1 (5 bases). The CDR3 has 13 residues. V was shortened by 5 bases and J by 6 bases, with 11 bases between the two germline ends. The germline V gene encodes CDR1 MNHEY and CDR2 SVGAGI. The CDR3 region has the DNA TGTGCCAGCAGTGGTCAGGGCGGTCAGCCCCAGCATTTT. Translation gives CASSGQGGQPQHF.

This rearrangement joins TRBV10-2 to TRBJ2-1; the D is unclear. The CDR3 has 12 residues. Deletions cut 4 bases from V and 7 bases from J, with 8 bases between. Germline CDR1 and CDR2: WSHSY and SAAADI. The CDR3 nucleotides are TGCGCCAGCAGTGTGAAGCTGAATGAGCAGTTCTTC. It specifies CASSVKLNEQFF.

The chain joins TRBV6-1 to TRBJ2-4; 7 bases fit TRBD2. The CDR3 extends over 17 amino acids. V lost 2 bases and J lost 8; bases outside the gene matches: 15. Germline loops: CDR1 MNHNS, CDR2 SASEGT. CDR3 in DNA: TGTGCCAGCAGTGAATTCTCTAGCGGACTTTCGGGGGACATTCAGTACTTC. This encodes CASSEFSSGLSGDIQYF.

The chain has TRBV5-8 and TRBJ1-5, with TRBD1 identical over 8 bases. The length of the CDR3 is 15 residues. From germline, CDR1 is SGHTS and CDR2 YDEGEE. V shed 2 bases, J shed 2 bases, and the junction held 3 bases outside the gene matches. Here the CDR3 reads CASSFGGQGNQPQHF. The CDR3 DNA follows: TGTGCCAGCAGCTTTGGGGGACAGGGCAATCAGCCCCAGCATTTT.

The chain recombines TRBV28 with TRBJ2-1, with 12 bases fitting TRBD2. The CDR3 runs to 20 residues. Unmatched junction bases numbered 18, after V lost 5 bases and J lost 4 bases. Per germline, CDR1 MDHEN and CDR2 SYDVKM. The CDR3 nucleotides are TGTGCCAGCAGTCTCATAACCCTAGCGGGAGGGTCCCCCGGTTACAATGAGCAGTTCTTC. It is translated as CASSLITLAGGSPGYNEQFF.

This rearrangement joins TRBV9 to TRBJ2-3, with a possible D match to TRBD1 (6 bases). V was clipped by 0 bases and J by 8 bases, with 16 bases between them. Germline V CDR1 and CDR2: SGDLS, YYNGEE. This CDR3 comprises 15 residues. The CDR3 protein is CASSVDHRVRGTQYF. CDR3 DNA sequence: TGTGCCAGCAGCGTAGACCACAGGGTCCGAGGTACGCAGTATTTT. Full variable domain (rest looked up from reference TRBV9 and TRBJ2-3): DSGVTQTPKHLITATGQRVTLRCSPRSGDLSVYWYQQSLDQGLQFLIQYYNGEERAKGNILERFSAQQFPDLHSELNLSSLELGDSALYFCASSVDHRVRGTQYFGPGTRLTVL.